This T cell receptor (beta chain) was obtained from a study of CD8+CD57+ T cells in acquired aplastic anemia. Patients chosen for sequencing had shown CD8+CD57+ cell expansion by flow cytometry. This clonotype was seen repeatedly, ten times or more. V was clipped by 4 bases and J by 2 bases, with 9 bases between them. The CDR3 has 13 amino acids. The germline V gene encodes CDR1 SGHTS and CDR2 YDEGEE. Profiles of TCR beta VDJ and CDR3 were generated from a genomic DNA template. MiXCR was run by TCRdb on the reads, yielding one entry per CDR3 protein. The sample carries about 160,000 distinct CDR3 sequences, under 55% recorded once.

Sequencing input: sorted CD4+, CD8+, or CD8+CD57+ T cells (not recorded which) from PBMCs. The TCR sequence derives from a human donor with aplastic anemia. J is TRBJ1-2 and V is TRBV5-8; D unclear. CDR3: CASSPDRNYGYTF. Here the CDR3 DNA reads TGTGCCAGCAGCCCGGACCGAAACTATGGCTACACCTTC.